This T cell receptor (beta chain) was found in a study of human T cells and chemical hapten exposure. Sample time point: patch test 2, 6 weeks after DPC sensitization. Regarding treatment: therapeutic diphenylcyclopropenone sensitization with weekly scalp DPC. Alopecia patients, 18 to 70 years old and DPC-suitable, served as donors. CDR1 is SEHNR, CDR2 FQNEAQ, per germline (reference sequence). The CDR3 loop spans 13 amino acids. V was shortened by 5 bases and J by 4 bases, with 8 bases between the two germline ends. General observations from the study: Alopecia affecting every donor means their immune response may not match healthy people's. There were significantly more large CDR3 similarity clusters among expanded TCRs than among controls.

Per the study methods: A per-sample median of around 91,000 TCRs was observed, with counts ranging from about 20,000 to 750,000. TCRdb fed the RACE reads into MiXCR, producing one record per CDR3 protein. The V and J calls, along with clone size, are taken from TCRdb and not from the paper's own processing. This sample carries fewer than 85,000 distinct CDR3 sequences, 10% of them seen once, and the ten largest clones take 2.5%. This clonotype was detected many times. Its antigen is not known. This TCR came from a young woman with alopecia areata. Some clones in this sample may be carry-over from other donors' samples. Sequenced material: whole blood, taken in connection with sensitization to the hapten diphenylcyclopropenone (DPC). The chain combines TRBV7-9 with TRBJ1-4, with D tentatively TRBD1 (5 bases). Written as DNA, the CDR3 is TGTGCCAGCAGCAGGGGATTTAATGAAAAACTGTTTTTT. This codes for CASSRGFNEKLFF.